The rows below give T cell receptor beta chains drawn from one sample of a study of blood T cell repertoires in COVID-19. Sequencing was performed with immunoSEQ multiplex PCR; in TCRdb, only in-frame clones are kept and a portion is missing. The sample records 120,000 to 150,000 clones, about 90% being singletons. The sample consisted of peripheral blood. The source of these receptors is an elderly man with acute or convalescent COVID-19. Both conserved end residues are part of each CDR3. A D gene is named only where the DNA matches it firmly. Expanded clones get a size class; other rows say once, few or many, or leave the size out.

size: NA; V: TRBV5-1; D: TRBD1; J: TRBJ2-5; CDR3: CASSLAPGQGQETQYF; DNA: TGCGCCAGCAGCTTGGCCCCGGGACAGGGCCAAGAGACCCAGTACTTC
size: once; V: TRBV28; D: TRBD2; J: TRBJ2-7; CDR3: CASKASGLHSYEQYF; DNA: TGTGCCAGCAAGGCTAGCGGGTTGCACTCCTACGAGCAGTACTTC
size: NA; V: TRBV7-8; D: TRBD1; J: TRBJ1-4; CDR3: CASSLTGGHEKLFF; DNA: TGTGCCAGCAGCTTAACAGGGGGCCATGAAAAACTGTTTTTT
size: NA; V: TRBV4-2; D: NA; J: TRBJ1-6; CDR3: CASSQDLGANSPLHF; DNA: TGTGCCAGCAGCCAAGACCTTGGAGCGAATTCACCCCTCCACTTT
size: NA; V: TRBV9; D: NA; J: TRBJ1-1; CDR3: CASSADTKGGTEAFF; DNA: TGTGCCAGCAGCGCGGACACAAAAGGGGGCACTGAAGCTTTCTTT
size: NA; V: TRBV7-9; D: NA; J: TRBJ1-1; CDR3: CASSLGGQNTEAFF; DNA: TGTGCCAGCAGCTTAGGTGGACAGAACACTGAAGCTTTCTTT
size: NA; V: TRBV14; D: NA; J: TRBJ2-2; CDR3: CASSQVGGITGELFF; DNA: TGTGCCAGCAGCCAAGTAGGAGGGATCACCGGGGAGCTGTTTTTT
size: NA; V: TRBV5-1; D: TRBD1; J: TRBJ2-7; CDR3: CASNIGQGAYEQYF; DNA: TGCGCCAGCAATATAGGACAGGGGGCCTACGAGCAGTACTTC
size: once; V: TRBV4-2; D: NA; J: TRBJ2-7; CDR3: CASSQTVFTGTEYEQYF; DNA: TGTGCCAGCAGCCAAACGGTGTTTACAGGGACCGAATACGAGCAGTACTTC
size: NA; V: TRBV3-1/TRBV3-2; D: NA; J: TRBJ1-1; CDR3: CASSQPGVMAEAFF; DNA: TGTGCCAGCAGCCAGCCGGGGGTAATGGCTGAAGCTTTCTTT
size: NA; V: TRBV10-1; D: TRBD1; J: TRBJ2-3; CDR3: CASTRTGGVQDTQYF; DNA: TGCGCCAGCACTCGGACAGGGGGTGTTCAAGATACGCAGTATTTT
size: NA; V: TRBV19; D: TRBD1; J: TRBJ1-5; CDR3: CASSLKTGSGQPQHF; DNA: TGTGCCAGTAGTCTTAAGACAGGGTCGGGACAGCCCCAGCATTTT
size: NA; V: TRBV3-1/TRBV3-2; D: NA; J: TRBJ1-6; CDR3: CASSQGVARLYNSPLHF; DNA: TGTGCCAGCAGCCAAGGGGTGGCCAGGCTCTATAATTCACCCCTCCACTTT
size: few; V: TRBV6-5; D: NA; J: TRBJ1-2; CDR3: CASRETGNYGYTF; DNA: TGTGCCAGCAGGGAGACAGGAAACTATGGCTACACCTTC
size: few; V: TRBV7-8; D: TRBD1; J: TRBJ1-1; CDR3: CASSFGTGRIGTEAFF; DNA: TGTGCCAGCAGCTTCGGGACAGGGCGAATTGGCACTGAAGCTTTCTTT
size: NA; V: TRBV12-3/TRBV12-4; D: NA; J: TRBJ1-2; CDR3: CASSKTGNYGYTF; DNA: TGTGCCAGCAGCAAAACAGGGAACTATGGCTACACCTTC
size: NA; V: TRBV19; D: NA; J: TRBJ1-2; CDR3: CASKPPQGGNYGYTF; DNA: TGTGCCAGTAAACCCCCCCAGGGCGGCAACTATGGCTACACCTTC
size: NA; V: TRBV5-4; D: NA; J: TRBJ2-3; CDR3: CASSPAGRGGTDTQYF; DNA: TGTGCCAGCAGCCCCGCCGGAAGGGGGGGGACAGATACGCAGTATTTT
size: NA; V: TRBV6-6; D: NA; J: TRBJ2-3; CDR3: CASSLATGHLRSSTDTQYF; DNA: TGTGCCAGCAGTCTCGCGACAGGACATCTACGATCTAGCACAGATACGCAGTATTTT
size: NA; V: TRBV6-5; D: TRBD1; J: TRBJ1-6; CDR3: CASSYWDRGGDSPLHF; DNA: TGTGCCAGCAGTTACTGGGACAGGGGTGGTGATTCACCCCTCCACTTT
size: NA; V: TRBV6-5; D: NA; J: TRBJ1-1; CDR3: CASSTLGGTTEAFF; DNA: TGTGCCAGCAGCACGCTGGGGGGGACCACTGAAGCTTTCTTT
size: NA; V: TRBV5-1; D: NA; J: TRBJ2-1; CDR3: CASRGTAGGNEQFF; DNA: TGCGCCAGCAGGGGGACAGCCGGAGGGAATGAGCAGTTCTTC
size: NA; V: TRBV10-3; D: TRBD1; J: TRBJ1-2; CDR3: CAISDGQGDGYTF; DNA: TGTGCCATCAGTGACGGTCAGGGGGACGGCTACACCTTC
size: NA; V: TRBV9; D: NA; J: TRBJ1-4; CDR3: CASSVEGRNEKLFF; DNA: TGTGCCAGCAGCGTGGAGGGGCGGAATGAAAAACTGTTTTTT
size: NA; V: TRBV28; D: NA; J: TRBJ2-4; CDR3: CASSPGRLAKNIQYF; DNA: TGTGCCAGCAGTCCAGGCCGCCTAGCCAAAAACATTCAGTACTTC
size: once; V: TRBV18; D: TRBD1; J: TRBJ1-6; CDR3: CASSLNRDSVASWRF; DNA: TGTGCCAGCTCTCTCAACCGGGACAGCGTAGCCTCATGGCGTTTT
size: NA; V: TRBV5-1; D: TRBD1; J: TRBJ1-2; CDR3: CASSSGQGHYGYTF; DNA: TGCGCCAGCAGTTCAGGACAGGGTCACTATGGCTACACCTTC
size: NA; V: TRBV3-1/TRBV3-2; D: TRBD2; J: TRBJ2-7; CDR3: CASSQAGGEQYF; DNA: TGTGCCAGCAGCCAAGCGGGGGGCGAGCAGTACTTC
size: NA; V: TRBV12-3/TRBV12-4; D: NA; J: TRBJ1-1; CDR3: CASVGYERASAFF; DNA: TGTGCCAGCGTGGGGTACGAGAGGGCGTCCGCTTTCTTT
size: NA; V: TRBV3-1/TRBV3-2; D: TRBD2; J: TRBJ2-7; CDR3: CASSPGLPPYEQYF; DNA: TGTGCCAGCAGCCCGGGACTACCCCCCTACGAGCAGTACTTC
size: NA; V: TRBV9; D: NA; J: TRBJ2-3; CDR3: CASSVAPSGRTGADTQYF; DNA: TGTGCCAGCAGCGTAGCTCCATCCGGAAGAACCGGGGCAGATACGCAGTATTTT
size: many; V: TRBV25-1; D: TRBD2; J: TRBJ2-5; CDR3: CASSDRASGISRETQYF; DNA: TGTGCCAGCAGTGATCGGGCTAGCGGGATTTCGAGAGAGACCCAGTACTTC
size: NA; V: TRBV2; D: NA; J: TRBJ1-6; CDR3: CASRGYTGRPSSYNSPLHF; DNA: TGTGCCAGCAGGGGATACACAGGGAGACCAAGCTCCTATAATTCACCCCTCCACTTT
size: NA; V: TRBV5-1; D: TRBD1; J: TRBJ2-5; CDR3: CASSLALSGTGSSETQYF; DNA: TGCGCCAGCAGCTTGGCTCTTTCTGGGACAGGGTCGTCGGAGACCCAGTACTTC
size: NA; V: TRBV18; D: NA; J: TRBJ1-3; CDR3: CASSPSEAGISGNTIYF; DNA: TGTGCCAGCTCACCAAGTGAAGCAGGAATCTCTGGAAACACCATATATTTT
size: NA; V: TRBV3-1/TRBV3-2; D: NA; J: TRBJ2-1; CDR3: CASSQGKNRVPVGQQFF; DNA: TGTGCCAGCAGCCAGGGGAAAAACAGGGTTCCGGTGGGTCAGCAGTTCTTC
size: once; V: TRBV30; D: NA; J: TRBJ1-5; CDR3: CAWSRTVSNQPQHF; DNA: TGTGCCTGGAGCCGGACAGTGAGCAATCAGCCCCAGCATTTT